Below, 8 T cell receptor beta chains from the same sample are listed, as sequenced in a study of T cell repertoires in cytomegalovirus infection. The antigens for these receptors are not known. One entry per CDR3 protein results from TCRdb running MiXCR on the reads. Of hundreds of thousands of distinct CDR3 sequences listed, around a third are singletons. The sample in question was cultured PBMCs, obtained from culture after CMV antigen stimulation. These receptors all come from a human donor in good health (CMV status not recorded). Some clones in this sample may be carry-over from other donors' samples.

This chain connects TRBV15 to TRBJ1-4; D might be TRBD1 (6 bases). Germline V gene sequence: CDR1 LNHNV, CDR2 YYDKDF (reference sequence). The V and J ends lost 3 bases and 8 bases respectively, with 16 bases between them. The CDR3 length is 15 residues. The chain's CDR3 is CATSSGGTNGEKLFF. As DNA, the CDR3 is TGTGCCACCAGCAGCGGGGGCACAAATGGGGAAAAACTGTTTTTT.

A remark on this clonotype: At one end the junction does not follow the germline gene, possibly because of a read error. The chain uses TRBV29-1 and TRBJ2-1; the D gene is possibly TRBD2 (5 bases). Germline loops: CDR1 SQVTM, CDR2 ANQGSEA. The CDR3 has 15 amino acids. The CDR3 here is CSVEGLATGYNERFF. In DNA, the CDR3 is TGCAGCGTTGAAGGGTTGGCCACGGGGTACAATGAGCGGTTCTTC.

The chain links TRBV27 to TRBJ2-1; maybe TRBD2 (6 bases). CDR1 and CDR2 from the germline V gene are MNHEY and SMNVEV (reference sequence). V was pared by 1 base and J by 6 bases, with 13 bases between. The CDR3 runs 15 residues. The CDR3 nucleotides read TGTGCCAGCAGTTTATACTCGGGAGCGGCCAATGAGCAGTTCTTC. Protein sequence: CASSLYSGAANEQFF.

V usage is TRBV29-1 and J usage is TRBJ1-5; D is unclear. Germline loops: CDR1 SQVTM, CDR2 ANQGSEA. This CDR3 has 12 amino acids. Trimming took 4 bases from V and 4 from J, leaving 8 bases between them. CDR3 residues: CSVGAANQPQHF. The CDR3 DNA is TGCAGCGTTGGGGCAGCAAATCAGCCCCAGCATTTT.

CDR3: CASSLGILAGADNEQFF. The CDR3 DNA reads as TGTGCCAGCAGCTTAGGCATTCTAGCGGGAGCCGACAATGAGCAGTTCTTC. The chain links TRBV11-2 to TRBJ2-1; 10 bases align to TRBD2. Germline assignment: CDR1 SGHAT and CDR2 FQNNGV. CDR3 size: 17 residues. The junction had 8 bases not matched to a gene; V was cut back by 1 base and J by 5 bases.

This chain connects TRBV20-1 to TRBJ2-5, with D possibly called TRBD1 or TRBD2 (6 bases each). The CDR3 loop spans 12 amino acids. The germline gives CDR1 DFQATT, CDR2 SNEGSKA (reference sequence). CDR3 loop: CSPQGGQETQYF. Here the CDR3 DNA reads TGCAGCCCCCAAGGGGGGCAGGAGACCCAGTACTTC.

This chain uses TRBV20-1 with TRBJ2-7; 9 nucleotides agree with TRBD2. This CDR3 spans 16 amino acids. V trimming: 7 bases; J trimming: 7 bases; junction bases outside the gene matches: 20. Germline V gene data show CDR1 as DFQATT and CDR2 as SNEGSKA (reference sequence). The CDR3 DNA sequence: TGCAGTGTCCTCCCTCTCGGCGGGAGGGCCAGGTGGGAGCAGTACTTC. As protein: CSVLPLGGRARWEQYF.

This rearrangement joins TRBV29-1 to TRBJ1-5; TRBD1 matches at 7 bases. Germline CDR1 SQVTM, CDR2 ANQGSEA. The CDR3 spans 13 residues. CDR3 nucleotide sequence: TGCAGGCGGCAGGGGGGATACAATCAGCCCCAGCATTTT. It encodes CRRQGGYNQPQHF.